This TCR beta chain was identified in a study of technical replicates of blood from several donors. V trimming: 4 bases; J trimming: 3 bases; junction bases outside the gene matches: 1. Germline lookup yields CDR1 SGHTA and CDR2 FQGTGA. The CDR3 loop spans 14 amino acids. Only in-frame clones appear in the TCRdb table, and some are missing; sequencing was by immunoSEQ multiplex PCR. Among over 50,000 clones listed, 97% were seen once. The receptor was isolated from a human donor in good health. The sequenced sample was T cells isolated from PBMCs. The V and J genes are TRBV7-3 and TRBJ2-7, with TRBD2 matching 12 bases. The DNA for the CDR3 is TGTGCCAGCAGCTGGACTAGCGGGAACTACGAGCAGTACTTC. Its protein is CASSWTSGNYEQYF.